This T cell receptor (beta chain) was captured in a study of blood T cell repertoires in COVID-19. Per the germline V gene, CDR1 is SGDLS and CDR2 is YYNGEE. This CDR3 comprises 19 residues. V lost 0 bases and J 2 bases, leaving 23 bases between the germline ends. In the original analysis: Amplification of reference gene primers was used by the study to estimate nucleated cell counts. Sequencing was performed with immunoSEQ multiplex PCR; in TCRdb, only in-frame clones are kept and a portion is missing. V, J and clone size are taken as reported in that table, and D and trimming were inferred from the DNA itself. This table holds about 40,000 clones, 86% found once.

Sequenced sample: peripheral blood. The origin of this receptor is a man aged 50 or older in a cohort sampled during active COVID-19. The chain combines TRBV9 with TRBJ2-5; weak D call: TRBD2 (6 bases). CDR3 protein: CASSVGGWGTIAAQETQYF. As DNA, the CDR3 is TGTGCCAGCAGCGTAGGTGGTTGGGGTACGATAGCGGCACAAGAGACCCAGTACTTC.